This T cell receptor beta chain is from a study of OX40 agonist ivuxolimab in advanced cancers. Generated by immunoSEQ multiplex PCR, the TCRdb table keeps only in-frame clones and is missing some. The sample contains over 55,000 clones, just under 95% of which appear only once. Germline CDR1 SGHTA, CDR2 FQGNSA. The V and J ends lost 5 bases and 6 bases, in that order; junction bases with no gene match: 12. The CDR3 runs 16 residues. The source material was CD4+ or CD8+ T cells sorted from blood, sampled in a trial of the OX40 agonist ivuxolimab. The sequence derives from an adult with an advanced solid tumor such as melanoma, head and neck, liver or kidney cancer. V usage is TRBV7-2 and J usage is TRBJ2-2, with 7 bases lining up with TRBD1. The CDR3 region is CASSRQGGPFPGELFF. CDR3 in DNA: TGTGCCAGCAGCAGACAGGGTGGCCCTTTCCCCGGGGAGCTGTTTTTT.